This is a list of T cell receptor beta chains from one sample in a study of blood T cell repertoires in COVID-19. Clones were read by immunoSEQ multiplex PCR, and TCRdb kept only the in-frame ones, dropping some. The sample consists of around 6,500 clones, roughly nine tenths of them appearing once. Input material: peripheral blood. These receptors were collected from a man aged 70 or older with active COVID-19. The CDR3 runs from the conserved cysteine through the conserved F or W. Fields, in order: V gene, J gene, CDR3 protein.

TRBV4-2	TRBJ2-7	CASSQASGTGVPYEQYF
TRBV9	TRBJ2-7	CASSPRDRPYEQYF
TRBV3-1/TRBV3-2	TRBJ1-6	CASSQDPTGQGNSPLHF
TRBV11-2	TRBJ2-2	CASSFPTGTGELFF
TRBV5-6	TRBJ2-5	CASSLFGEVEETQYF
TRBV6-4	TRBJ2-1	CASSSDRGNEQFF
TRBV5-5	TRBJ2-1	CASSSGGSLNYEQFF
TRBV29-1	TRBJ2-5	CSVEEQGRETQYF
TRBV7-3	TRBJ2-7	CASSVQVSGTYEQYF
TRBV2	TRBJ2-5	CASNTDRVRTQYF
TRBV15	TRBJ1-5	CATSKLQGNNQPQHF
TRBV6-4	TRBJ1-5	CASSEKVSGSSNQPQHF
TRBV6-2/TRBV6-3	TRBJ2-7	CASSFTVNSYEQYF
TRBV7-2	TRBJ1-3	CASSVDRADTIYF
TRBV10-3	TRBJ1-2	CAISAPPGHEEGGMPTPSNYGYTF
TRBV6-1	TRBJ2-7	CASSVGRSSGAYEQYF
TRBV9	TRBJ1-2	CASSQGDWDYGYTF
TRBV19	TRBJ1-2	CASSIGVGGYTF
TRBV2	TRBJ2-2	CASSQTATSTGELFF
TRBV9	TRBJ2-7	CASSVGWDSGTLEQYF
TRBV19	TRBJ1-5	CASSPIYYSNQPQHF
TRBV6-6	TRBJ2-7	CASSTTSGGAGEQYF
TRBV30	TRBJ2-4	CAWSGGQGGNIQYF
TRBV7-2	TRBJ2-7	CASSFPLTGAYEQYF
TRBV9	TRBJ2-7	CASSPRQGVSYEQYF
TRBV5-1	TRBJ2-7	CASSPRTGKTYEQYF
TRBV10-2	TRBJ1-1	CASSEQGKSTEAFF
TRBV7-8	TRBJ2-7	CASSQGRAGGTYEQYF
TRBV27	TRBJ1-2	CASSQGRQGGIYGYTF
TRBV7-3	TRBJ2-3	CASNAGDTQYF
TRBV3-1/TRBV3-2	TRBJ2-2	CASSQGWRWGDGELFF
TRBV10-3	TRBJ1-4	CATKQGAPATNEKLFF
TRBV4-1	TRBJ2-3	CASSLAGYTDTQYF
TRBV10-3	TRBJ2-1	CAISDRGLADEQFF
TRBV29-1	TRBJ1-1	CSVDRAGGTEAFF
TRBV3-1/TRBV3-2	TRBJ2-3	CASSGTDPGYTQYF
TRBV9	TRBJ2-3	CASSATFQGGMGTDTQYF
TRBV6-5	TRBJ2-7	CASSYAQVVAYEQYF
TRBV4-1	TRBJ2-5	CASSQDRAGGLETQYF
TRBV4-2	TRBJ1-2	CASSQNQGSHYGYTF
TRBV24-1	TRBJ2-1	CATSDPGDNEQFF
TRBV19	TRBJ1-1	CASSIGGNTEAFF
TRBV29-1	TRBJ1-1	CSVATGGLTEAFF
TRBV3-1/TRBV3-2	TRBJ2-5	CASSQHLAGTYQETQYF
TRBV7-2	TRBJ2-7	CASSLLYEQYF
TRBV7-2	TRBJ2-3	CASSLTGDLADTQYF
TRBV7-2	TRBJ2-2	CASSFSGGSGELFF
TRBV10-3	TRBJ1-2	CAIRGRGSAYGYTF
TRBV2	TRBJ1-1	CATPPGQVLIERNTEAFF
TRBV18	TRBJ2-3	CASSDRLADTDTQYF
TRBV25-1	TRBJ2-3	CASSEPGLAGDTDTQYF
TRBV15	TRBJ1-5	CATSRGSGTGVGNQPQHF